The entry below describes one T cell receptor (beta chain). No DNA is shown, since the ends of the CDR3 on it are uncertain; the CDR3 is the one TCRdb lists. Terminally differentiated effector memory CD45RA+ cells were excluded from the naive CD8 cells, which were CD45RO-negative and positively selected for CCR7. This entry comes from a study of shared clonotypes between healthy human individuals. An even split of each subset's genomic DNA across several immunoSEQ plates was performed. As processed by the authors: Junction-only immunoSEQ data arrived without quality scores, meaning filtering differed. Profiled with immunoSEQ multiplex PCR; TCRdb holds only in-frame clones, not every one. That table furnishes V, J and clone size, whereas the DNA furnished D and trimming. The sample shows nearly 2 million clones, just under 95% of them seen only once. The CDR3 comprises 15 residues, both ends counted. CDR1 and CDR2 from the germline V gene are SNHLY and FYNNEI.

The rearrangement uses TRBV2 and TRBJ2-7; the table gives TRBD1 as D, unverified against the DNA. Sequences were obtained from naive CD8+ T cells sorted from blood. The source is a young man in good health. CDR3 loop: CASILGRASSYEQYF.